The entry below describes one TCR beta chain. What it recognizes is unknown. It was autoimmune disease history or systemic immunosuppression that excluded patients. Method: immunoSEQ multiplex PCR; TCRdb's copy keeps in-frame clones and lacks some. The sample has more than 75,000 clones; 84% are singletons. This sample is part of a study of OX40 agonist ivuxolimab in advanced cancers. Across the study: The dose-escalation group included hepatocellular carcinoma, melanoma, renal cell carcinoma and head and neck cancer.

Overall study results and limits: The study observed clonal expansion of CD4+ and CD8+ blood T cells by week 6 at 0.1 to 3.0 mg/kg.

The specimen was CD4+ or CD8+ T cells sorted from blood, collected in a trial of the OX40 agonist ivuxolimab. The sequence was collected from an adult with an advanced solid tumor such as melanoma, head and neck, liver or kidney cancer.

The chain's CDR3 is CASRGGGGENQPQHF. As DNA, the CDR3 is TGTGCCAGCAGGGGGGGTGGAGGGGAGAATCAGCCCCAGCATTTT. The chain uses TRBV2 and TRBJ1-5; a possible D gene is TRBD1 (5 bases). V lost 6 bases and J 4 bases, leaving 16 bases between the germline ends. Per the germline V gene, CDR1 is SNHLY and CDR2 is FYNNEI. The CDR3 extends over 15 amino acids.